What follows describes a single TCR beta chain. The data stem from a study of blood T cell repertoires in COVID-19. Whole-study context: Acute-phase and convalescent COVID-19 samples originated in the United States, Italy and Spain. The analysed material was cDNA or gDNA that came from T cells, B-cell-depleted T cells, or PBMCs.

Source study methods: Reference gene primer amplification gave nucleated cell count estimates. Profiled with immunoSEQ multiplex PCR; TCRdb holds only in-frame clones, not every one. V, J and clone size reflect that table, while D and trimming were determined from the DNA. The repertoire holds approximately 87,000 clones, with approximately 90% as singletons. With 4 bases removed from V and 6 bases from J, the gap between germline ends came to 10 bases. Germline assignment: CDR1 LNHDA and CDR2 SQIVND (reference sequence). The CDR3 is 13 amino acids. The sequence was collected from an older man with active or convalescent COVID-19. Material: peripheral blood. The gene calls are TRBV19 and TRBJ2-4; tentative D call: TRBD1 (5 bases). The CDR3 bases are TGTGCCAGTAGTACATCTAGGGGAAACATTCAGTACTTC. Translation: CASSTSRGNIQYF.